Described below is a single T cell receptor beta chain sequence and its context. The sample holds many counts of this clonotype. Its antigen target is currently unknown. Per-nucleotide qualities are absent, and no much larger clonotype sits a single base away. The hyperthyroidism patients were between 18 and 65 years old and newly diagnosed, with a disease duration of less than 2 months. The study excluded patients with uncontrolled infections, other autoimmune diseases, pregnancy or lactation. Diagnoses were established on the basis of clinical symptoms, serum thyroxine and TRAb, thyroid ultrasound, and orbital computed tomography. For progressor patients, blood was drawn at the first diagnosis of hyperthyroidism, before any ophthalmopathy symptoms had appeared. Ficoll-Paque density gradient centrifugation was used to isolate PBMCs from approximately 11 ml of fresh peripheral blood. Progressor patients were initially diagnosed with Graves' hyperthyroidism and developed ophthalmopathy during follow-up. Total RNA was extracted with Trizol reagent, and quality was checked on an Agilent 2100 Bioanalyzer.

The data were taken from a study of T cells in Graves' hyperthyroidism and ophthalmopathy (dated by TCRdb to about 2019). About the investigation overall: Peripheral blood samples were taken at initial diagnosis, before any treatment was given. The study also compared thyroid tissue and blood T-cell repertoires from roughly 6 Graves' hyperthyroidism patients. After blood sampling, hyperthyroidism patients were treated with methimazole at a starting dose of 30 mg daily, and ophthalmopathy patients were treated with high-dose intravenous methylprednisolone. Whether ophthalmopathy could be predicted prospectively was tested in an independent validation cohort made up of approximately 19 hyperthyroidism patients plus 17 patients who later progressed to ophthalmopathy. To identify distinguishing TCR V-J signatures, a discovery cohort of about 95 patients was used, comprising 43 with Graves' ophthalmopathy and 57 with stable Graves' hyperthyroidism. The paper describes TCR Vbeta CDR3 sequencing of 135 peripheral blood samples, made up of around 41 ophthalmopathy patients, 70 to 80 hyperthyroidism patients and 17 progressor patients. For training and testing, the approximately 92 patients in the discovery cohort were randomly divided in a 7:3 ratio. Results and caveats for the whole study, not just this receptor: Sample size was not statistically predetermined, and investigators were not blinded to group allocation. In validation, the model predicted progression to ophthalmopathy with approximately 71% sensitivity and about 73% specificity, a median of roughly seven months before onset. Most expanded thyroid clonotypes (frequency above 0.001) were also found in blood, which suggests that blood repertoires may mirror thyroid immune responses. In cross-validation, a model built on a 13 V-J signature told ophthalmopathy apart from stable hyperthyroidism with just under 90% sensitivity and roughly 81% specificity, and in testing the same model reached 80%/75%.

The TCR beta CDR3 regions were amplified from RNA transcripts. A first-round RT-PCR of the TCR CDR3 used the HTBI primer set with the Qiagen OneStep RT-PCR kit. The libraries were constructed in a second round of multiplex PCR and then size-selected and purified. Paired-end sequencing of the libraries was performed with 100 bp reads on an Illumina HiSeq2000. On the study's bioinformatics: SOAPnuke was used to process the raw data, removing reads that contained adapters or uncalled bases, had a mean Phred below 15, or lacked an exact match to the constant primer or identifier. COPE v1.2.5 was used to merge the high-quality paired reads, and each unique nucleotide sequence was defined as a clonotype. Clonotypes were aligned to IMGT TRBV, TRBD and TRBJ reference segments using MiTCR v1.1. The analysis was restricted to V-J combinations with a frequency above 0.0001, which together covered 99.2% of the repertoires. The TCS score was defined as F50 (clonal expansion) divided by E x V (chaos), with BLOSUM62-based TCRdist calculated between CDR3 peptides within each V-J. Welch's t-statistics and random forest reduced around 550 V-J features to 13, which were used in a naive Bayes classifier (R e1071). TCRdb trimmed the raw reads at Q25, called clones with MiXCR and kept productive beta chains. Every distinct CDR3 protein forms one entry, paired with its most common genes and DNA. V and J calls and clone size were set by TCRdb, not the authors. The sample table holds fewer than 650,000 distinct CDR3 sequences, of which about 15% were seen once. Less than 6% of the sample comes from the top ten.

Taken from the germline V gene, the CDR1 and CDR2 loops are SGHTA and FQGNSA. The CDR3 covers 16 residues, taking in both the cysteine and the phenylalanine. Left in the record is the CDR3 DNA by itself, 48 bases read in frame from the first base. Trimming accounts for 1 base at V and 4 bases at J, while the number of junction bases matched to no gene is 8. The sequencing sample was made of blood. Rearrangement joined TRBV7-2 to TRBJ1-2; TRBD1 agrees with 8 junctional bases. The source of this sequence is a woman in her thirties with Graves' hyperthyroidism that later progressed to Graves' ophthalmopathy. The encoded CDR3 is CASSLVGGGQGYGYTF. The nucleotide sequence reads TGTGCCAGCAGCTTAGTAGGAGGTGGACAGGGCTATGGCTACACCTTC.